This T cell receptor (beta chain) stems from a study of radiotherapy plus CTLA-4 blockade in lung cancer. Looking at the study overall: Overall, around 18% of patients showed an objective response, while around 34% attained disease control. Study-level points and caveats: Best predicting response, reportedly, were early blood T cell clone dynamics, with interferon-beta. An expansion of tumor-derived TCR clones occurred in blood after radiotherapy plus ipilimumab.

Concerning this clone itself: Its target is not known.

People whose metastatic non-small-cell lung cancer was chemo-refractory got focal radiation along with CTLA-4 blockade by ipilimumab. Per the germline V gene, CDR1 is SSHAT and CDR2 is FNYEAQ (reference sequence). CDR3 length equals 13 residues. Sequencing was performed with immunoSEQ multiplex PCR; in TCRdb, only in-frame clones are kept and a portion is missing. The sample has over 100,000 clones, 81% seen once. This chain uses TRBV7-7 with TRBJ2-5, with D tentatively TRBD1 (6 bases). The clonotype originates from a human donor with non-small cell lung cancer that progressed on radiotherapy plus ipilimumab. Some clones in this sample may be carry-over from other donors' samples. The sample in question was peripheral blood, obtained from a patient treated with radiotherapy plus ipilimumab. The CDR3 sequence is CATGQTRGETQYF. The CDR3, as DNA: TGTGCTACCGGACAGACCCGTGGGGAGACCCAGTACTTC.